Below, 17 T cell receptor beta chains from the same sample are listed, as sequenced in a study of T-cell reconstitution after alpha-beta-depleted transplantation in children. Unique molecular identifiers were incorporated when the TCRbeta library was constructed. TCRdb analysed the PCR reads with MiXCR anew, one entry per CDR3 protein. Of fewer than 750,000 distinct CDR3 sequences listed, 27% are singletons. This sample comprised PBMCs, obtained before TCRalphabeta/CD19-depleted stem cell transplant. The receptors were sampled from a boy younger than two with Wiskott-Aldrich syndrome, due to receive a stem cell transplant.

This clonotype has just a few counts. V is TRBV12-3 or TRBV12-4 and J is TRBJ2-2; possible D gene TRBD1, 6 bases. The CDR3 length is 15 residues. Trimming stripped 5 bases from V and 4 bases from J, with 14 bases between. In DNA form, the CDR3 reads TGTGCCAGCAGTCAAACAGGGTATTTCACCGGGGAGCTGTTTTTT. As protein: CASSQTGYFTGELFF.

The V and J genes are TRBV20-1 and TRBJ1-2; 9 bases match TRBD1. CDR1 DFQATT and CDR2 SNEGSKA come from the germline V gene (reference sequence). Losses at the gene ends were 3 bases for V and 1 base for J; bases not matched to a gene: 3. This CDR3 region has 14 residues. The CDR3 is CSARKDRGNYGYTF. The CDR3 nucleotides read TGCAGTGCTAGGAAGGACAGGGGTAACTATGGCTACACCTTC.

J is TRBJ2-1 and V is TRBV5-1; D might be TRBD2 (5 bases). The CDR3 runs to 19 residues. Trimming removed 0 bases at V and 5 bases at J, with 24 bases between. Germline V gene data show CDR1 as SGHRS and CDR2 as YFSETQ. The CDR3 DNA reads TGCGCCAGCAGCTTGGTAGGTCTAGCAGCAATTTTAGGGAACAATGAGCAGTTCTTC. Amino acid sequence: CASSLVGLAAILGNNEQFF.

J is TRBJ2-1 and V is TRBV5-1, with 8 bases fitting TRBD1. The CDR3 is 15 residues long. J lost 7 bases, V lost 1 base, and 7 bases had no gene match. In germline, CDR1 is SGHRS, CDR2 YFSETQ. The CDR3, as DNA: TGCGCCAGCAGCTTGAATGGACAGGGTTGGAATGAGCAGTTCTTC. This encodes CASSLNGQGWNEQFF.

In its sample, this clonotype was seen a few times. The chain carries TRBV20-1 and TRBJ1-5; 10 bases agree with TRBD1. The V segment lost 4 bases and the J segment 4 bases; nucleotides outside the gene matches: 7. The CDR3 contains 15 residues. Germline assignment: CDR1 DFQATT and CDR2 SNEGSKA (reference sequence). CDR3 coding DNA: TGCAGTGCTACTTACGGGACAGGGGCTAATCAGCCCCAGCATTTT. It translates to CSATYGTGANQPQHF.

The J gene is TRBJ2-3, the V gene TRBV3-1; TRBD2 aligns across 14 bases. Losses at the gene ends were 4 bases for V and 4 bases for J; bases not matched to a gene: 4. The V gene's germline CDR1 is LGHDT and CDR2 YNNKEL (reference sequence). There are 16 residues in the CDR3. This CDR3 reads CASSPGTSGSADTQYF. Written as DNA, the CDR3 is TGTGCCAGCAGCCCCGGGACTAGCGGGAGTGCAGATACGCAGTATTTT.

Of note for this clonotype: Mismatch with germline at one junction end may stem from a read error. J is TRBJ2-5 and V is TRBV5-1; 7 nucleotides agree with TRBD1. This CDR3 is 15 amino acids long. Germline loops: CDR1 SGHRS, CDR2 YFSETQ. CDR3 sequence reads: CASSLGGGAQGTQYF. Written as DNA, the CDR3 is TGCGCCAGCAGCTTGGGAGGGGGCGCGCAAGGGACCCAGTACTTC. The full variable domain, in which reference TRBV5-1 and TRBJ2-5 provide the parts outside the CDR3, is KAGVTQTPRYLIKTRGQQVTLSCSPISGHRSVSWYQQTPGQGLQFLFEYFSETQRNKGNFPGRFSGRQFSNSRSEMNVSTLELGDSALYLCASSLGGGAQGTQYFGPGTRLLVL.

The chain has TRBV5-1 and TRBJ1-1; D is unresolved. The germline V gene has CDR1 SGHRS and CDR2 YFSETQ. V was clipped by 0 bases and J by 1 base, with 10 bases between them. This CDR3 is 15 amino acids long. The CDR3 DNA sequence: TGCGCCAGCAGCTTGGGCGACCCTGAGAACACTGAAGCTTTCTTT. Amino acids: CASSLGDPENTEAFF.

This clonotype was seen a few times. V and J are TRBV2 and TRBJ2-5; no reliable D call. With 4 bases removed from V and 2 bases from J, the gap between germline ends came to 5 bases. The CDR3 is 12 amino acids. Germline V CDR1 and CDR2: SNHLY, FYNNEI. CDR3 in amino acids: CASSAGQETQYF. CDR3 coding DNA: TGTGCCAGCAGTGCAGGTCAAGAGACCCAGTACTTC.

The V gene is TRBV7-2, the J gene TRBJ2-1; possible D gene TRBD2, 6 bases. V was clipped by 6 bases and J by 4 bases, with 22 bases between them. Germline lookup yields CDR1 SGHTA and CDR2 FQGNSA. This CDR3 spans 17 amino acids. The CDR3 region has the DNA TGTGCCAGCAGGGACCCCAGTCGGGAGTCTGGATACAATGAGCAGTTCTTC. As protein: CASRDPSRESGYNEQFF.

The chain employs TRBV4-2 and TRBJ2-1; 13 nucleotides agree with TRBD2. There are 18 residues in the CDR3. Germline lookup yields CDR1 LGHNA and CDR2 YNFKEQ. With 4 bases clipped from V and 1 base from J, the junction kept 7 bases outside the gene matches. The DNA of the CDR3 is TGTGCCAGCAGCCGACAGACTAGCGGGAGGCTTTCCTACAATGAGCAGTTCTTC. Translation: CASSRQTSGRLSYNEQFF.

CDR3 residues: CASSPPGLASYEQYF. For the CDR3, the DNA is TGTGCCAGCAGCCCTCCGGGACTAGCGAGTTACGAGCAGTACTTC. The chain combines TRBV7-9 with TRBJ2-7, with 10 bases fitting TRBD2. CDR1 and CDR2 (germline): SEHNR, FQNEAQ (reference sequence). V lost 5 bases, J lost 4 bases, and 8 bases stayed unmatched. The CDR3 sequence is 15 residues long.

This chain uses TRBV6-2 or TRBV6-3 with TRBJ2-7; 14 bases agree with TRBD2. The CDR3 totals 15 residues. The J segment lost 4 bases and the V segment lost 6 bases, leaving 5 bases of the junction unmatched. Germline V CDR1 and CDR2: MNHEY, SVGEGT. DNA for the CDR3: TGTGCCAGCAGACGGGGACTAGCGGGAGTTTACGAGCAGTACTTC. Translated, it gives CASRRGLAGVYEQYF.

CDR3 DNA: TGTGCCAGTAGTTCAAGCGGGAGATCCTACGAGCAGTACTTC. Translating it yields CASSSSGRSYEQYF. The rearrangement uses TRBV19 and TRBJ2-7; 8 bases fit TRBD2. Germline V lookup: CDR1 LNHDA, CDR2 SQIVND (reference sequence). V lost 5 bases and J lost 1; bases outside the gene matches: 4. CDR3 length equals 14 residues.

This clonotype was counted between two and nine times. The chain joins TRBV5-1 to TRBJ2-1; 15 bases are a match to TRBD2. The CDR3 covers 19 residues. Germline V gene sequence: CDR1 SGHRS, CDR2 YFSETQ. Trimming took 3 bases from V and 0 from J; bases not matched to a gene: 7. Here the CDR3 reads CASSSMGLAGGLSYNEQFF. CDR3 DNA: TGCGCCAGCAGCTCCATGGGACTAGCGGGAGGACTCTCCTACAATGAGCAGTTCTTC.

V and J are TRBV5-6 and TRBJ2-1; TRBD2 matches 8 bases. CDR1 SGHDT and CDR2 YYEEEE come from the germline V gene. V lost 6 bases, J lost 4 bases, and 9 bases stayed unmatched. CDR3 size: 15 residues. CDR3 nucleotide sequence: TGTGCCAGCACCGGGGGGGGAAGAGCTTACAATGAGCAGTTCTTC. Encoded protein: CASTGGGRAYNEQFF.

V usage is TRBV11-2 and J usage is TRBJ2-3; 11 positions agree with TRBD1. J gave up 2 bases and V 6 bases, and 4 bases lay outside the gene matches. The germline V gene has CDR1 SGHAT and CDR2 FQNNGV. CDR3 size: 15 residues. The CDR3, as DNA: TGTGCCAGCAGATCGGACAGGGGGCCCACAGATACGCAGTATTTT. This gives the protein CASRSDRGPTDTQYF. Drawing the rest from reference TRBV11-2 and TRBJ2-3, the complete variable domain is EAGVAQSPRYKIIEKRQSVAFWCNPISGHATLYWYQQILGQGPKLLIQFQNNGVVDDSQLPKDRFSAERLKGVDSTLKIQPAKLEDSAVYLCASRSDRGPTDTQYFGPGTRLTVL.